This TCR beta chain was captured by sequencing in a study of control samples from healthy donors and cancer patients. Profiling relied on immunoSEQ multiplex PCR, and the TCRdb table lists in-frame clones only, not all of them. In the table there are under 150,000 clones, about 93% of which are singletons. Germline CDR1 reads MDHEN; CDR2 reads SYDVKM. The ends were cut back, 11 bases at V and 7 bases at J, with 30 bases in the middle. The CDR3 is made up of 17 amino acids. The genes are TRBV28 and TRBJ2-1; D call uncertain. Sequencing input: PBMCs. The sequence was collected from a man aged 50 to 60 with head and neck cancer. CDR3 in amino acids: CASPPQFTTVRFNEQFF. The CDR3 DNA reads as TGTGCCTCCCCTCCGCAGTTTACCACCGTTAGGTTTAATGAGCAGTTCTTC. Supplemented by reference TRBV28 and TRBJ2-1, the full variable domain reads DVKVTQSSRYLVKRTGEKVFLECVQDMDHENMFWYRQDPGLGLRLIYFSYDVKMKEKGDIPEGYSVSREKKERFSLILESASTNQTSMYLCASPPQFTTVRFNEQFFGPGTRLTVL.